This T cell receptor beta chain is drawn from a study of vaccination and CD4 T cells after COVID-19. Study information: Cultures serving as controls received a peptide pool (CEFX or HIV-1 Nef) or no peptide.

Treatment described: roughly 11-day PBMC culture with coronavirus spike peptide pools or control peptides (ViraFEST assay). Prior to the COVID-19 pandemic (2011-2018), the unexposed donor's CD4+ T cells were collected. ViraFEST used peptide pools to expand antigen-specific T cells, then sequenced TCRs. On this clonotype itself: Its antigen remains unknown.

The germline V gene has CDR1 LNHDA and CDR2 SQIVND (reference sequence). V was pared by 4 bases and J by 2 bases, with 11 bases between. The CDR3 extends over 14 amino acids. Sequencing of cultured CD4+ T cell DNA used the Oncomine TCR Beta short-read assay. From the PCR reads, TCRdb called clonotypes with MiXCR, one entry per CDR3 protein. The table shows thousands of distinct CDR3 sequences, with roughly 52% occurring only once. V usage is TRBV19 and J usage is TRBJ1-1, with D possibly TRBD1 on 6 matching bases. What was sequenced was CD4+ T cells from blood, cultured in vitro. This TCR was sampled from a human donor in good health. CDR3 in amino acids: CASSNGGGNTEAFF. The CDR3, as DNA: TGTGCCAGTAGTAACGGAGGGGGAAACACTGAAGCTTTCTTT.